Following are 24 T cell receptor beta chains from one sample sequenced in a study of T cell responses to AZD1222 COVID-19 vaccine. Using immunoSEQ multiplex PCR, the repertoire was profiled, and TCRdb retains in-frame clones only, with some absent. The sample contains almost 70,000 clones, 75% to 90% of which appear only once. The source was peripheral blood, collected 28 days after the second AZD1222 dose. The source is an adult who received the AZD1222 COVID-19 vaccine.

J is TRBJ1-2 and V is TRBV29-1; D is undetermined. There are 13 residues in the CDR3. Looked up from germline, CDR1 is SQVTM and CDR2 is ANQGSEA. V gave up 2 bases and J gave up 6 bases, with 13 bases separating them. The CDR3 spells CSVESRPIHGYTF. The CDR3 DNA reads as TGCAGCGTTGAATCGCGGCCCATCCATGGCTACACCTTC.

The chain joins TRBV3-1 (or the pseudogene TRBV3-2) to TRBJ1-6, with 7 nucleotides matching TRBD1. CDR3 length: 15 amino acids. The germline V gene has CDR1 LGHDT and CDR2 YNNKEL (reference sequence). Germline trimming cut 5 bases from V and 9 bases from J; bases unmatched to any gene: 10. The CDR3 sequence is CASSSGGSGVSPLHF. DNA of the CDR3: TGTGCCAGCAGCTCAGGGGGGTCGGGCGTTTCACCCCTCCACTTT.

There are many counts of this clone. V is TRBV28 and J is TRBJ2-1; possibly TRBD1 or TRBD2 for D (10 bases each). The CDR3 sequence is 23 residues long. The V end was cut by 5 bases, the J end by 0 bases, with 35 bases between. CDR1 and CDR2 (germline): MDHEN, SYDVKM. The CDR3 region has the DNA TGTGCCAGCAGTGGGCGACAGGGGGCGAAAGCGGGAGGGCCCCAGATCTCCTACAATGAGCAGTTCTTC. It codes for CASSGRQGAKAGGPQISYNEQFF.

The chain combines TRBV5-1 with TRBJ2-7; D unclear. V lost 0 bases, J lost 3 bases, and 7 bases lay in between. In germline, CDR1 is SGHRS, CDR2 YFSETQ. The CDR3 spans 13 residues. The CDR3 DNA reads TGCGCCAGCAGCTTGGATGTGTTCTACGAGCAGTACTTC. As protein: CASSLDVFYEQYF.

The chain joins TRBV27 to TRBJ2-7; possible D gene TRBD2, 5 bases. The CDR3 covers 14 residues. Germline V gene data show CDR1 as MNHEY and CDR2 as SMNVEV (reference sequence). Deletions cut 8 bases from V and 3 bases from J, with 17 bases between. DNA of the CDR3: TGTGCCAGCCGTTCAACTAGTATCAGCTACGAGCAGTACTTC. It codes for CASRSTSISYEQYF.

The chain uses TRBV10-1 and TRBJ2-7; the match to TRBD2 covers 14 bases. Germline assignment: CDR1 WNHNN and CDR2 SYGVQD (reference sequence). CDR3 length: 14 residues. V shed 11 bases and J 5 bases; nucleotides not matched to a gene: 8. Here the CDR3 DNA reads TGCGCCGGGGGACTAGCGGGAGAGAACGACGAGCAGTACTTC. It yields the protein CAGGLAGENDEQYF.

The V and J genes are TRBV6-1 and TRBJ1-5; TRBD1 agrees at 9 bases. CDR1 MNHNS and CDR2 SASEGT come from the germline V gene. J was trimmed by 1 base and V by 3 bases; bases with no gene match: 7. The length of the CDR3 is 17 residues. The CDR3 reads CASSEGGQGLSNQPQHF. The CDR3 region has the DNA TGTGCCAGCAGTGAGGGGGGACAGGGTTTAAGCAATCAGCCCCAGCATTTT.

V usage is TRBV24-1 and J usage is TRBJ1-1; D is undetermined. Germline assignment: CDR1 KGHDR and CDR2 SFDVKD. The CDR3 sequence is 12 residues long. Trimming took 5 bases from V and 7 from J, leaving 10 bases between them. The CDR3 region has the DNA TGTGCCACCAGTGGGGTTTTTGGTGAAGCTTTCTTT. It translates to CATSGVFGEAFF.

This clone was detected only once. The chain recombines TRBV15 with TRBJ2-3, with TRBD2 as a possible D gene (7 bases). V lost 3 bases, J lost 2 bases, and 18 bases lay in between. CDR1 is LNHNV and CDR2 is YYDKDF in the germline V gene (reference sequence). This CDR3 is 17 amino acids long. CDR3 DNA sequence: TGTGCCACCAGCAGGACCGGGGGGCGGGGGAACACAGATACGCAGTATTTT. As protein: CATSRTGGRGNTDTQYF.

The V and J genes are TRBV13 and TRBJ1-3; possible D gene TRBD1, 5 bases. The CDR3 runs to 15 residues. V was shortened by 5 bases and J by 4 bases, with 15 bases between the two germline ends. CDR1 and CDR2 from the germline V gene are PRHDT and FYEKMQ (reference sequence). DNA for the CDR3: TGTGCCAGCAGCCTAGCGGGGGGTTCCGGAAACACCATATATTTT. Amino acids: CASSLAGGSGNTIYF.

V and J are TRBV27 and TRBJ2-5; TRBD2 agrees at 12 bases. The germline gives CDR1 MNHEY, CDR2 SMNVEV (reference sequence). The CDR3 runs 16 residues. With V trimmed by 5 bases and J by 5 bases, 9 bases remained unmatched. In nucleotides, the CDR3 is TGTGCCAGCAGTCTCACCACTAGCGGGGGGTCGGAGACCCAGTACTTC. It encodes CASSLTTSGGSETQYF.

The chain uses TRBV10-1 and TRBJ1-2; D is undetermined. Per germline, CDR1 WNHNN and CDR2 SYGVQD (reference sequence). The V end lost 0 bases, the J end lost 5 bases, and 4 bases lay between the germline ends. CDR3 length: 12 amino acids. CDR3 sequence: CASSESSYGYTF. The CDR3 coding sequence is TGCGCCAGCAGTGAGTCTAGTTATGGCTACACCTTC.

The chain combines TRBV10-3 with TRBJ1-2, with TRBD1 as a possible D gene (6 bases). This CDR3 spans 14 amino acids. Trimming removed 3 bases at V and 4 bases at J, with 12 bases between. CDR1 is ENHRY and CDR2 is SYGVKD in the germline V gene. The CDR3: CAISDADRSYGYTF. The CDR3 DNA is TGTGCCATCAGTGATGCCGACAGGAGCTATGGCTACACCTTC.

This chain joins TRBV25-1 and TRBJ2-1; D is unresolved. The V and J ends lost 3 bases and 0 bases respectively, with 12 bases between them. Per germline, CDR1 MGHDK and CDR2 SYGVNS. The CDR3 covers 16 residues. The chain's CDR3 is CASSDQSPSSYNEQFF. The CDR3 bases are TGTGCCAGCAGTGACCAGTCTCCCAGCTCCTACAATGAGCAGTTCTTC.

The rearrangement uses TRBV12-3 or TRBV12-4 and TRBJ1-1; D remains ambiguous. Between the trimmed V and J ends, which lost 9 bases and 0 bases, there was a span of 11 bases. The CDR3 consists of 13 residues. The CDR3 region is CASPPTLNTEAFF. DNA of the CDR3: TGTGCCAGTCCCCCTACGCTGAACACTGAAGCTTTCTTT.

The rearrangement links TRBV5-1 to TRBJ2-7; 7 nucleotides line up with TRBD2. In germline, CDR1 is SGHRS, CDR2 YFSETQ. The CDR3 is made up of 17 amino acids. V trimming: 0 bases; J trimming: 0 bases; junction bases outside the gene matches: 9. CDR3 region: CASSLGATSPSSYEQYF. As DNA, the CDR3 is TGCGCCAGCAGCTTGGGAGCGACTAGCCCAAGCTCCTACGAGCAGTACTTC.

The genes are TRBV29-1 and TRBJ2-2; 9 bases are a match to TRBD2. Trimming removed 4 bases from V and 8 bases from J; junction bases left unmatched: 5. Germline assignment: CDR1 SQVTM and CDR2 ANQGSEA. The CDR3 extends over 13 amino acids. As DNA, the CDR3 is TGCAGCGTTGTATTTCTAGCGGGAGGGGAGCTGTTTTTT. Translated, it gives CSVVFLAGGELFF.

The genes are TRBV28 and TRBJ1-4; no clear D gene. The ends were cut back, 6 bases at V and 0 bases at J, with 8 bases in the middle. This CDR3 is built from 14 residues. CDR1 MDHEN and CDR2 SYDVKM come from the germline V gene. The CDR3, as DNA: TGTGCCAGCAGGGGATTTGCAACTAATGAAAAACTGTTTTTT. Protein product: CASRGFATNEKLFF.

The V and J genes are TRBV5-5 and TRBJ1-1; TRBD1 might be the D (5 bases). Per the germline V gene, CDR1 is SGHKS and CDR2 is YYEKEE (reference sequence). The CDR3 sequence is 13 residues long. V lost 3 bases, J lost 5 bases, and 11 bases lay in between. This CDR3 reads CASSYGGSTEAFF. CDR3 DNA sequence: TGTGCCAGCAGCTATGGGGGGTCGACTGAAGCTTTCTTT.

The V gene is TRBV9, the J gene TRBJ1-2; TRBD1 might be the D (5 bases). The CDR3 spans 15 residues. V was trimmed by 2 bases and J by 4 bases, leaving 15 bases between them. Germline V gene lookup returns CDR1 SGDLS and CDR2 YYNGEE. CDR3 residues: CASSVSVGRPYGYTF. The CDR3 DNA follows: TGTGCCAGCAGCGTTTCGGTGGGGCGGCCCTATGGCTACACCTTC.

This rearrangement joins TRBV5-1 to TRBJ2-1; 7 bases align to TRBD2. CDR1 is SGHRS and CDR2 is YFSETQ in the germline V gene. The CDR3 length is 16 residues. V was clipped by 5 bases and J by 0 bases; unmatched bases: 8. CDR3 amino acids: CASRRTSASSYNEQFF. Here the CDR3 DNA reads TGCGCCAGCAGACGAACTAGCGCGAGCTCCTACAATGAGCAGTTCTTC.

The J gene is TRBJ1-2, the V gene TRBV19; 7 bases line up with TRBD1. The CDR3 consists of 15 residues. The V gene's germline CDR1 is LNHDA and CDR2 SQIVND (reference sequence). V lost 7 bases to trimming and J lost 4 bases; unmatched junction nucleotides: 12. The CDR3 loop is CASTSHMTGTYGYTF. The DNA for the CDR3 is TGTGCCAGTACCTCCCATATGACAGGGACCTATGGCTACACCTTC.

In this sample, this clone turned up a few times. The chain recombines TRBV27 with TRBJ2-1; D possibly corresponds to TRBD1 (5 bases). Germline V gives CDR1 MNHEY, CDR2 SMNVEV (reference sequence). The length of the CDR3 is 13 residues. The V gene lost 6 bases and the J gene lost 8 bases, with 14 bases spanning the gap. This chain's CDR3 is CASRKGHWDEQFF. CDR3 coding DNA: TGTGCCAGCAGGAAGGGGCACTGGGATGAGCAGTTCTTC.

This clone appeared once. J is TRBJ2-3 and V is TRBV5-1; D not resolved. The CDR3 spans 13 residues. V was clipped by 1 base and J by 2 bases, with 5 bases between them. CDR1 is SGHRS, CDR2 YFSETQ, per germline. CDR3 protein: CASSLTTTDTQYF. The CDR3 bases are TGCGCCAGCAGCTTGACCACCACAGATACGCAGTATTTT.